This T cell receptor beta chain was sequenced during a study of shared clonotypes between healthy human individuals. The wider study: Researchers assigned three CD4 naive, three CD4 memory, two CD8 naive and one CD8 memory plate to each donor. Study-level results: Blood alone was sampled, and tissue repertoires likely differ. Among non-shared clonotypes, generation probabilities were lower than among those shared by all four donors. Generally, estimated richness proved larger in naive subsets than it did in memory subsets.

CDR1 is SEHNR, CDR2 FQNEAQ, per germline (reference sequence). This CDR3 comprises 15 residues. Losses at the gene ends were 5 bases for V and 6 bases for J; bases not matched to a gene: 7. Sequencing was performed with immunoSEQ multiplex PCR; in TCRdb, only in-frame clones are kept and a portion is missing. This sample has about 2.4 million clones; 93% occur once, and the top ten carry 0.36%. Concerning this clone itself: The antigen is unknown.

This chain links TRBV7-9 with TRBJ1-1; 12 bases align to TRBD1. The sample was naive CD4+ T cells from PBMCs. Sample subset: CD45RA+ positively selected. The TCR sequence derives from a young man in good health. Some clones in this sample may be carry-over from other donors' samples. Written as DNA, the CDR3 is TGTGCCAGCAGCGCCCGGGACAGGGGGCGACCTGAAGCTTTCTTT. It yields the protein CASSARDRGRPEAFF.